This TCR beta chain emerged from a study of cytomegalovirus exposure and HLA in healthy donors. Looking at the study overall: A later analysis reported the 100 to 150 validation repertoires used the same platform as the approximately 650 first-cohort repertoires. Notes on the study in general: TCR sequences were mostly rare, though some public TCRs occurred in many donors.

Sequencing was performed with immunoSEQ multiplex PCR; in TCRdb, only in-frame clones are kept and a portion is missing. This sample has some 140,000 clones, with roughly 84% found just once. From germline, CDR1 is SGHRS and CDR2 YFSETQ. Trimming removed 2 bases at V and 7 bases at J, with 22 bases between. CDR3 length: 17 amino acids. In the case of this clone: Its matching antigen is unknown.

The donors were members of the validation cohort, which comprised 120 subjects and was separate from the first cohort of about 700 subjects. This rearrangement joins TRBV5-1 to TRBJ2-1, with a tentative D call TRBD2 (6 bases). This sequence was found in a human donor in good health. The source material was PBMCs. The CDR3 protein is CASSFTRQGPRGNEQFF. CDR3 bases: TGCGCCAGCAGCTTTACCAGGCAGGGCCCTCGGGGGAATGAGCAGTTCTTC. Full variable domain (outside the CDR3, taken from reference TRBV5-1 and TRBJ2-1): KAGVTQTPRYLIKTRGQQVTLSCSPISGHRSVSWYQQTPGQGLQFLFEYFSETQRNKGNFPGRFSGRQFSNSRSEMNVSTLELGDSALYLCASSFTRQGPRGNEQFFGPGTRLTVL.